The 6 T cell receptor beta chains presented below share a single source sample, sequenced in a study of T cells after yellow fever vaccination. TCRdb independently ran MiXCR on the 5' RACE reads; one entry per CDR3 protein. Of 95,000 to 150,000 distinct CDR3 sequences listed, nearly 15% are singletons. The material was CD8+ T cells sorted from PBMCs, obtained 5 days after the yellow fever booster vaccination. The receptors stem from a man between 18 and 35 years old who received the YFV17D yellow fever vaccine.

This clonotype was recorded a few times. The gene calls are TRBV5-1 and TRBJ2-3; D remains ambiguous. V was pared by 1 base and J by 1 base, with 10 bases between. This CDR3 contains 15 residues. Germline V gene sequence: CDR1 SGHRS, CDR2 YFSETQ. The CDR3 DNA is TGCGCCAGCAGCTTGCCCCCCAGCGGCACAGATACGCAGTATTTT. Amino acid sequence: CASSLPPSGTDTQYF.

This clonotype was recorded a few times. This chain links TRBV3-1 with TRBJ2-2; 8 nucleotides match TRBD2. From germline, CDR1 is LGHDT and CDR2 YNNKEL (reference sequence). Trimming cost V 4 bases and J 1 base; bases outside gene matches: 8. This CDR3 is built from 17 residues. The chain's CDR3 is CASSRPPTSGNTGELFF. In DNA, the CDR3 is TGTGCCAGCAGCCGTCCCCCCACTAGCGGGAACACCGGGGAGCTGTTTTTT.

This clonotype was found a few times. The CDR3, as DNA: TGTGCCAGCAGCGTAGGAGGGGCAAACACCGGGGAGCTGTTTTTT. Amino acid sequence: CASSVGGANTGELFF. The chain recombines TRBV9 with TRBJ2-2, with D perhaps being TRBD1 or TRBD2 (5 bases each). This CDR3 comprises 15 residues. CDR1 is SGDLS and CDR2 is YYNGEE in the germline V gene. Deletions cut 0 bases from V and 2 bases from J, with 8 bases between.

The V and J genes are TRBV4-1 and TRBJ2-3; 9 nucleotides match TRBD1. Germline CDR1 and CDR2: MGHRA and YSYEKL. V lost 0 bases and J lost 6; bases outside the gene matches: 7. The length of the CDR3 is 16 residues. The CDR3 sequence is CASSQEGTGYVDTQYF. In nucleotides, the CDR3 is TGCGCCAGCAGCCAAGAAGGGACAGGGTACGTGGATACGCAGTATTTT.

This clonotype was observed a handful of times. The CDR3 here is CASTPVLGETQYF. The CDR3 bases are TGTGCCAGCACCCCGGTCCTTGGGGAGACCCAGTACTTC. The chain employs TRBV6-5 and TRBJ2-5; D is uncertain. CDR3 length: 13 amino acids. With 7 bases removed from V and 5 bases from J, the gap between germline ends came to 14 bases. Germline CDR1 MNHEY, CDR2 SVGAGI.

The chain has TRBV6-2 or TRBV6-3 and TRBJ1-4; weak D call: TRBD1 (5 bases). The CDR3 runs to 15 residues. From germline, CDR1 is MNHEY and CDR2 SVGEGT. Trimming left V 4 bases short and J 3 bases short, with 12 bases between. The CDR3 nucleotides are TGTGCCAGCAGTTTCTCCTCCAGGGCTAATGAAAAACTGTTTTTT. This codes for CASSFSSRANEKLFF.